This TCR beta chain was profiled in a study of blood T cell repertoires in COVID-19. At the level of the study: PBMCs, B-cell-depleted T cells, or T cells provided the cDNA or gDNA that made up the material.

Methods used by the authors: From reference gene primer amplification, estimates of nucleated cell counts were derived. Assay used: immunoSEQ multiplex PCR; TCRdb lists only in-frame clones, some missing. V and J calls and clone size are given by that table; D and trimming were obtained from the DNA. The sample carries roughly 230,000 clones, around 81% recorded once. V shed 5 bases, J shed 2 bases, and the junction held 5 bases outside the gene matches. Germline V gene lookup returns CDR1 LGHDT and CDR2 YNNKEL (reference sequence). This CDR3 is built from 14 residues. J is TRBJ2-5 and V is TRBV3-1 (or the pseudogene TRBV3-2); TRBD1 matches 7 bases. This receptor was identified in a man in his forties or fifties with active or convalescent COVID-19. The material sequenced was peripheral blood. In nucleotides, the CDR3 is TGTGCCAGCAGCTTCCGACAGGGTCAAGAGACCCAGTACTTC. Its protein is CASSFRQGQETQYF.